This TCR beta chain was obtained from a study of blood T cell repertoires in COVID-19 (dated by TCRdb to 2019 to 2021). With regard to the full study: Samples covering the acute and convalescent phases of COVID-19 were provided by collaborators in the United States, Italy and Spain. The material from the prospective study consisted of cDNA or gDNA derived from T cells, B-cell-depleted T cells, or PBMCs. The dataset comprised deeply sampled blood TCRbeta repertoires from subjects exposed to, actively infected with, or recovered from COVID-19. The repertoires were released in a freely available public database meant as a resource for research on the immune response to SARS-CoV-2. The samples were drawn from the first 160 participants of the ongoing ImmuneRACE study and from 1,254 subjects provided by 6 global collaborators. Sample metadata almost always included a de-identified subject ID, COVID-19 status, age in years and sex. Where available, HLA class I and class II types were obtained from metadata supplied by the sample provider rather than from assay-based typing.

Overall results and qualifications from the work: The quantity of clinical and demographic metadata differed by source and by participant and was supplied without curation.

At one collaborating source in Seattle, patients were enrolled during active infection and were followed longitudinally through the course of disease. Each collaborating institution followed its own protocols to collect whole blood in K2EDTA tubes. For TCRbeta analysis, collaborators shipped samples as frozen whole blood, isolated PBMCs, or DNA extracted from either of those sample types. Of note for this clone: Which antigen it targets is not known. It has no much larger one-base neighbor in the sample; base qualities were not kept.

TCRbeta CDR3 regions were amplified from genomic DNA by means of the immunoSEQ Assay, a bias-controlled multiplex PCR. The authors processed their data as follows. The number of nucleated cells in each sample was estimated by amplification of reference gene primers within the assay. To quantify the absolute abundance of each unique TCRbeta CDR3 rearrangement, sequence reads were collapsed and filtered. Productive Simpson clonality was computed per sample as the square root of Simpson's diversity index over productive rearrangements. TCRdb's version of the immuneACCESS table is confined to in-frame rearrangements and falls short of the full clone set. An unresolved V gene accounts for under half of the shortfall where checked; the remainder is of unknown origin. V, J and clone size derive from that table, while D and trimming were established from the DNA sequence. The sample data list roughly 410,000 clones, and around 87% of these were observed just once. About 2.3% of the sample lies in the top ten.

Source material: peripheral blood. The clonotype comes from a woman aged 60 to 75 with COVID-19, enrolled during active disease.

The nucleotide sequence is TGTGCCAGCACTCTCGCAGCGGGGGGGCCTCGGGTTGGGACCCAGTACTTC. It codes for CASTLAAGGPRVGTQYF. The V and J segments used are TRBV2 and TRBJ2-5; 10 central bases correspond to TRBD2. After removal of 7 bases from V and 7 bases from J, the junction retains 18 bases not matched to a gene. The germline V gene yields SNHLY for CDR1 and FYNNEI for CDR2. Reading from cysteine to phenylalanine, the CDR3 counts 17 amino acids. CDR3 DNA only is kept here, 51 bases in frame from base 1. Extended through the reference TRBV2 and TRBJ2-5 proteins, this CDR3 yields the full variable domain: EPEVTQTPSHQVTQMGQEVILRCVPISNHLYFYWYRQILGQKVEFLVSFYNNEISEKSEIFDDQFSVERPDGSNFTLKIRSTKLEDSAMYFCASTLAAGGPRVGTQYFGPGTRLLVL.